Shown below are 22 T cell receptor beta chains from a single sample sequenced in a study of T-cell reconstitution after alpha-beta-depleted transplantation in children. It was with unique molecular identifiers that the TCRbeta library was prepared. TCRdb redid the calling of the PCR reads with MiXCR, one entry per CDR3 protein. The sample has 440,000 or so distinct CDR3 sequences, roughly a tenth seen once. The specimen comprised PBMCs from the stem cell graft donor, sampled from the stem cell graft. Receptors originate from a human donor who donated a stem cell graft to a child with acute myeloid leukemia.

The rearrangement uses TRBV20-1 and TRBJ1-4; a possible D gene is TRBD1 (6 bases). In germline, CDR1 is DFQATT, CDR2 SNEGSKA (reference sequence). Trimming shortened V by 2 bases and J by 6 bases, and 10 bases separated the two germline ends. The CDR3 contains 13 residues. The CDR3 coding sequence is TGCAGTGCTAGAAGGGGGGTGGATGAAAAACTGTTTTTT. It is translated as CSARRGVDEKLFF.

J is TRBJ2-1 and V is TRBV3-1; 13 positions agree with TRBD2. The V and J ends lost 4 bases and 8 bases, in that order; junction bases with no gene match: 8. The germline V gene encodes CDR1 LGHDT and CDR2 YNNKEL (reference sequence). The CDR3 covers 16 residues. This CDR3 reads CASSRLTSGGADEQFF. CDR3 in DNA: TGTGCCAGCAGCCGCCTAACTAGCGGGGGGGCCGATGAGCAGTTCTTC.

The chain links TRBV10-3 to TRBJ2-3; no clear D. V shed 8 bases and J shed 0 bases, with 12 bases lying between them. CDR1 ENHRY and CDR2 SYGVKD come from the germline V gene. This CDR3 spans 14 amino acids. The CDR3 here is CAIGKTTSTDTQYF. CDR3 DNA sequence: TGTGCCATCGGCAAGACAACTAGCACAGATACGCAGTATTTT.

The chain combines TRBV20-1 with TRBJ2-3, with TRBD2 matching 14 bases. Germline CDR1 and CDR2: DFQATT and SNEGSKA (reference sequence). This CDR3 spans 15 amino acids. Unmatched junction bases numbered 10, after V lost 8 bases and J lost 6 bases. CDR3 protein: CSSQTSGRALDTQYF. The CDR3 nucleotides are TGCAGTTCCCAGACTAGCGGGAGGGCATTGGATACGCAGTATTTT.

In its sample, this clonotype was seen a few times. This chain uses TRBV5-4 with TRBJ2-1; 8 bases line up with TRBD2. With 0 bases clipped from V and 4 bases from J, the junction kept 6 bases outside the gene matches. The germline V gene encodes CDR1 SGHNT and CDR2 YYREEE (reference sequence). The CDR3 is 16 amino acids. The chain's CDR3 is CASSLGGGGPYNEQFF. The DNA of the CDR3 is TGTGCCAGCAGCTTGGGAGGCGGGGGGCCATACAATGAGCAGTTCTTC.

This clonotype was detected ten times or more. The V and J genes are TRBV24-1 and TRBJ2-3; D is unresolved. The V gene's germline CDR1 is KGHDR and CDR2 SFDVKD. The CDR3 spans 14 residues. V lost 3 bases and J lost 4, with 10 bases in between. DNA for the CDR3: TGTGCCACCAGTGATGCGGTTCGATCAGATACGCAGTATTTT. Amino acid sequence: CATSDAVRSDTQYF.

This clonotype appeared a few times. The chain recombines TRBV20-1 with TRBJ2-5; 7 positions agree with TRBD1. V lost 2 bases, J lost 1 base, and 4 bases stayed unmatched. Germline CDR1 and CDR2: DFQATT and SNEGSKA (reference sequence). The CDR3 is 14 residues long. The CDR3 coding sequence is TGCAGTGCTAGAAGGGGGCAGGGCCAAGAGACCCAGTACTTC. It codes for CSARRGQGQETQYF.

This clonotype came up a few times. Relative to the germline gene, one junction end is altered; a read error may explain this. The chain links TRBV11-2 to TRBJ1-6; D call uncertain. The V gene's germline CDR1 is SGHAT and CDR2 FQNNGV. The CDR3 covers 12 residues. The CDR3 DNA reads TGTGCCAGCAGCGACCTAGGAGCGCACGTCGGCTTT. Its translation is CASSDLGAHVGF.

This clonotype was recorded a few times. The V and J genes are TRBV12-3 or TRBV12-4 and TRBJ2-1; 8 bases are shared with TRBD2. The ends lost 3 bases at V and 9 bases at J; junction bases unmatched: 4. The length of the CDR3 is 13 residues. This chain's CDR3 is CASSLGLGVEQFF. The CDR3 nucleotides read TGTGCCAGCAGTTTGGGACTAGGGGTTGAGCAGTTCTTC.

The genes are TRBV19 and TRBJ2-3; 8 bases are shared with TRBD2. Germline CDR1 reads LNHDA; CDR2 reads SQIVND (reference sequence). After removal of 6 bases from V and 3 bases from J, the junction contained 8 bases not matched to a gene. The CDR3 runs to 15 residues. The CDR3 nucleotides read TGTGCCAGTAGGCGCGGGGGGCCGGGGACAGATACGCAGTATTTT. Protein sequence: CASRRGGPGTDTQYF.

The V gene is TRBV19, the J gene TRBJ2-5; D call uncertain. V was shortened by 6 bases and J by 5 bases, with 16 bases between the two germline ends. This CDR3 comprises 14 residues. CDR1 LNHDA and CDR2 SQIVND come from the germline V gene (reference sequence). CDR3 region: CASRSGLLGETQYF. For the CDR3, the DNA is TGTGCCAGTAGATCAGGTCTTCTGGGGGAGACCCAGTACTTC.

This chain joins TRBV6-4 and TRBJ2-3; D tentatively fits TRBD1 or TRBD2 (6 bases each). Trimming took off 0 bases at V and 4 bases at J, with 14 bases between the two ends. Germline assignment: CDR1 MRHNA and CDR2 SNTAGT. CDR3 length: 16 amino acids. The CDR3 loop is CASSDSRGKGADTQYF. In DNA, the CDR3 is TGTGCCAGCAGTGACTCTCGCGGGAAGGGGGCAGATACGCAGTATTTT.

This clonotype was recorded a few times. The chain recombines TRBV4-3 with TRBJ2-1; D is perhaps TRBD2 (6 bases). The V end lost 2 bases, the J end lost 7 bases, and 18 bases lay between the germline ends. This CDR3 contains 16 residues. Germline CDR1 LGHNA, CDR2 YSLEER. Here the CDR3 reads CASSQNRDSTENEQFF. The CDR3 DNA sequence: TGCGCCAGCAGCCAAAACCGGGACTCAACAGAAAATGAGCAGTTCTTC.

V gene TRBV9 combines with J gene TRBJ2-6, with D unresolved. The germline gives CDR1 SGDLS, CDR2 YYNGEE. V lost 3 bases to trimming and J lost 0 bases, with 10 bases between them. The length of the CDR3 is 16 residues. In DNA, the CDR3 is TGTGCCAGCAGCGCCCTAGAAAGCTCTGGGGCCAACGTCCTGACTTTC. As protein: CASSALESSGANVLTF.

V usage is TRBV20-1 and J usage is TRBJ1-6; unclear D gene. Germline loops: CDR1 DFQATT, CDR2 SNEGSKA (reference sequence). V was pared by 3 bases and J by 2 bases, with 8 bases between. This CDR3 contains 14 residues. CDR3 DNA: TGCAGTGCTAGGGTCCAGCCCTATAATTCACCCCTCCACTTT. It is translated as CSARVQPYNSPLHF.

The rearrangement joins TRBV5-5 to TRBJ2-7, with D possibly matching TRBD2 (6 bases). Germline CDR1 is SGHKS and CDR2 is YYEKEE (reference sequence). The CDR3 length is 14 residues. V shed 4 bases and J shed 4 bases, with 15 bases lying between them. The CDR3 region is CASSTDAGRYEQYV. The CDR3 region has the DNA TGTGCCAGCAGCACGGACGCGGGAAGATACGAGCAGTACGTC.

The chain is built from TRBV5-4 and TRBJ1-2; weak D call: TRBD1 (5 bases). Germline values: CDR1 SGHNT, CDR2 YYREEE (reference sequence). V was trimmed by 0 bases and J by 2 bases, leaving 14 bases between them. The CDR3 length is 16 residues. CDR3 bases: TGTGCCAGCAGCTTGGCCGGGGGGACCGCAAACTATGGCTACACCTTC. It is translated as CASSLAGGTANYGYTF.

The V gene is TRBV20-1, the J gene TRBJ2-3; TRBD2 agrees at 12 bases. In germline, CDR1 is DFQATT, CDR2 SNEGSKA (reference sequence). The CDR3 runs to 14 residues. V trimming: 7 bases; J trimming: 6 bases; junction bases outside the gene matches: 8. The CDR3 spells CSVPGLAGADTQYF. In nucleotides, the CDR3 is TGCAGTGTCCCGGGACTAGCGGGCGCTGATACGCAGTATTTT.

The chain carries TRBV25-1 and TRBJ2-1, with D perhaps matching TRBD1 (5 bases). From germline, CDR1 is MGHDK and CDR2 SYGVNS. The CDR3 runs 14 residues. V lost 7 bases and J 7 bases, leaving 17 bases between the germline ends. The CDR3 region is CASNQGGLLNEQFF. CDR3 in DNA: TGTGCCAGCAACCAGGGTGGGCTACTAAATGAGCAGTTCTTC.

This rearrangement joins TRBV10-3 to TRBJ1-1; D perhaps matches TRBD1 (6 bases). The CDR3 covers 15 residues. V lost 6 bases to trimming and J lost 0 bases, with 14 bases between them. Germline V gene lookup returns CDR1 ENHRY and CDR2 SYGVKD. The CDR3 sequence is CAIRGQSLMNTEAFF. The CDR3 nucleotides read TGTGCCATCAGAGGACAGTCTCTCATGAACACTGAAGCTTTCTTT.

Here the CDR3 DNA reads TGTGCCAGCAGCTATAGGACAGGCTCGGACGAAGCTTTCTTT. This codes for CASSYRTGSDEAFF. V is TRBV7-3 and J is TRBJ1-1; 7 bases agree with TRBD1. This CDR3 is 14 amino acids long. In germline, CDR1 is SGHTA, CDR2 FQGTGA. The J segment lost 8 bases and the V segment lost 4 bases, leaving 10 bases of the junction unmatched.

The V call is TRBV11-2, the J call TRBJ2-3; TRBD1 matches 7 bases. Losses at the gene ends were 4 bases for V and 5 bases for J; bases not matched to a gene: 15. The CDR3 contains 17 residues. Looked up from germline, CDR1 is SGHAT and CDR2 is FQNNGV. The CDR3 region is CASSSQAGGVRVDTQYF. The CDR3 coding sequence is TGTGCCAGCAGCTCACAAGCAGGGGGTGTTAGGGTAGATACGCAGTATTTT.